A single sample is the source of the 32 T cell receptor beta chains below, sequenced in a study of control samples from healthy donors and cancer patients. Repertoires were generated with immunoSEQ multiplex PCR, while TCRdb's copy carries only in-frame clones and drops some. The table has some 120,000 clones, more than 70% seen once; the top ten hold more than 2.5%. Sequenced input: blood. Every receptor here comes from a man between 50 and 59 years old in good health.

V usage is TRBV6-5 and J usage is TRBJ2-5; 8 bases fit TRBD1. The trim removed 4 bases at V and 7 bases at J, leaving 8 bases unmatched. CDR1 and CDR2 from the germline V gene are MNHEY and SVGAGI. This CDR3 comprises 14 residues. CDR3 nucleotide sequence: TGTGCCAGCAGTTCTGGACAGGGAAGGAGGACCCAGTACTTC. It is translated as CASSSGQGRRTQYF.

The V call is TRBV27, the J call TRBJ2-7; the D is unclear. Germline lookup yields CDR1 MNHEY and CDR2 SMNVEV (reference sequence). V gave up 5 bases and J gave up 2 bases, with 13 bases separating them. This CDR3 is built from 14 residues. This chain's CDR3 is CASSQETGTYEQYF. CDR3 nucleotides: TGTGCCAGCAGTCAAGAGACTGGGACCTACGAGCAGTACTTC.

The chain joins TRBV10-1 to TRBJ1-5, with unresolved D. The CDR3 is 12 residues long. V was cut by 3 bases and J by 2 bases, with 2 bases left in between. Germline loops: CDR1 WNHNN, CDR2 SYGVQD (reference sequence). The CDR3 loop reads CASSDGNQPQHF. In DNA form, the CDR3 reads TGCGCCAGCAGTGATGGCAATCAGCCCCAGCATTTT.

This chain connects TRBV9 to TRBJ1-6; D is unclear. The V and J ends lost 7 bases and 4 bases respectively, with 15 bases between them. This CDR3 is 15 amino acids long. The V gene's germline CDR1 is SGDLS and CDR2 YYNGEE. CDR3 in amino acids: CASSSGRPYNSPLHF. The CDR3 nucleotides read TGTGCCAGCTCGAGTGGAAGACCTTATAATTCACCCCTCCACTTT.

The gene calls are TRBV2 and TRBJ2-5, with D tentatively TRBD1 or TRBD2 (6 bases each). Trimming shortened V by 2 bases and J by 5 bases, and 15 bases separated the two germline ends. This CDR3 region has 15 residues. Germline CDR1 reads SNHLY; CDR2 reads FYNNEI. CDR3 DNA: TGTGCCAGCAGTGAAAACCGGGGGCTAGGGGAGACCCAGTACTTC. Its translation: CASSENRGLGETQYF.

The chain links TRBV2 to TRBJ2-3; D is perhaps TRBD1 (6 bases). With 6 bases removed from V and 2 bases from J, the gap between germline ends came to 21 bases. The germline V gene encodes CDR1 SNHLY and CDR2 FYNNEI. This CDR3 contains 17 residues. CDR3 loop: CASRETTGLRPTDTQYF. CDR3 nucleotide sequence: TGTGCCAGCAGGGAAACGACAGGCTTACGCCCCACAGATACGCAGTATTTT. Drawing the rest from reference TRBV2 and TRBJ2-3, the complete variable domain is EPEVTQTPSHQVTQMGQEVILRCVPISNHLYFYWYRQILGQKVEFLVSFYNNEISEKSEIFDDQFSVERPDGSNFTLKIRSTKLEDSAMYFCASRETTGLRPTDTQYFGPGTRLTVL.

V usage is TRBV30 and J usage is TRBJ2-7; the D gene is possibly TRBD1 (6 bases). This CDR3 region has 16 residues. Germline loops: CDR1 GTSNPN, CDR2 SVGIG (reference sequence). V lost 1 base and J lost 5, with 21 bases in between. CDR3 loop: CAWSGRPGRGRNEQYF. CDR3 bases: TGTGCCTGGAGTGGCCGGCCGGGCAGGGGCCGGAACGAGCAGTACTTC.

Concerning this clone: The same CDR3 also results from other DNA sequences found in this sample. The chain couples TRBV27 to TRBJ1-6; D is unresolved. The V and J ends lost 2 bases and 6 bases respectively, with 2 bases between them. There are 12 residues in the CDR3. The germline gives CDR1 MNHEY, CDR2 SMNVEV (reference sequence). CDR3 coding DNA: TGTGCCAGCAGTTTAAGTAATTCACCCCTCCACTTT. This codes for CASSLSNSPLHF.

V usage is TRBV28 and J usage is TRBJ2-7; a weak D match, TRBD1 (5 bases). This CDR3 is built from 15 residues. With 7 bases removed from V and 2 bases from J, the gap between germline ends came to 18 bases. Germline lookup yields CDR1 MDHEN and CDR2 SYDVKM. The CDR3 here is CASTSRARNPYEQYF. The CDR3 DNA follows: TGTGCCAGCACCTCCAGGGCGAGGAATCCCTACGAGCAGTACTTC.

The chain couples TRBV30 to TRBJ1-1, with unresolved D. Germline assignment: CDR1 GTSNPN and CDR2 SVGIG (reference sequence). V was cut by 4 bases and J by 0 bases, with 12 bases left in between. This CDR3 has 14 amino acids. CDR3 amino acids: CAWTTTPMNTEAFF. CDR3 sequence (DNA): TGTGCCTGGACAACAACGCCAATGAACACTGAAGCTTTCTTT.

V and J are TRBV9 and TRBJ2-1; D is perhaps TRBD2 (6 bases). Trimming pared 4 bases from V and 2 bases from J, leaving 13 bases between. The CDR3 is 15 amino acids. Germline loops: CDR1 SGDLS, CDR2 YYNGEE. The CDR3 here is CASSPGGYTYNEQFF. CDR3 DNA: TGTGCCAGCAGCCCTGGGGGGTACACCTACAATGAGCAGTTCTTC.

This clone has a single count. Written as DNA, the CDR3 is TGTGCCAGCAGCTCACTCGGATTGGTCGAGCAGTACTTC. Translated, it gives CASSSLGLVEQYF. V is TRBV7-2 and J is TRBJ2-7; D is ambiguous. The CDR3 runs to 13 residues. The germline V and J ends were trimmed by 4 bases and 6 bases, with 13 bases remaining between them. Germline values: CDR1 SGHTA, CDR2 FQGNSA. The complete variable domain, with remaining parts taken from reference TRBV7-2 and TRBJ2-7, reads GAGVSQSPSNKVTEKGKDVELRCDPISGHTALYWYRQSLGQGLEFLIYFQGNSAPDKSGLPSDRFSAERTGGSVSTLTIQRTQQEDSAVYLCASSSLGLVEQYFGPGTRLTVT.

This sequence joins TRBV3-1 (or the pseudogene TRBV3-2) and TRBJ1-2; 9 bases align to TRBD1. The CDR3 has 13 residues. The germline V gene encodes CDR1 LGHDT and CDR2 YNNKEL (reference sequence). V lost 4 bases, J lost 7 bases, and 4 bases stayed unmatched. The CDR3 spells CASSRRTGVGYTF. The DNA for the CDR3 is TGTGCCAGCAGCCGCCGGACAGGGGTTGGCTACACCTTC.

This clone was recorded once. The V call is TRBV11-2, the J call TRBJ1-1; D gene uncertain. The CDR3 extends over 14 amino acids. The germline CDR1 and CDR2 sequences are SGHAT and FQNNGV. Deletions cut 6 bases from V and 6 bases from J, with 17 bases between. In DNA, the CDR3 is TGTGCCAGCAGTCTACAGACTAGGATGTCTGAAGCTTTCTTT. Translating gives CASSLQTRMSEAFF.

The V gene is TRBV11-3, the J gene TRBJ2-7, with 8 bases aligning to TRBD2. Germline lookup yields CDR1 SGHNT and CDR2 YENEEA. Trimming took 0 bases from V and 0 from J; bases not matched to a gene: 4. This CDR3 has 16 amino acids. CDR3 nucleotides: TGTGCCAGCAGCTTAGATAGCGGGACCAACTCCTACGAGCAGTACTTC. Translation gives CASSLDSGTNSYEQYF.

This clone was picked up one time. CDR3 sequence: CASSQGSTNTQYF. CDR3 nucleotides: TGTGCCAGCAGCCAAGGGTCTACGAATACGCAGTATTTT. The chain links TRBV3-1 (or the pseudogene TRBV3-2) to TRBJ2-3, with D unresolved. The germline V gene has CDR1 LGHDT and CDR2 YNNKEL (reference sequence). The CDR3 spans 13 residues. V lost 1 base and J 7 bases, leaving 9 bases between the germline ends.

The rearrangement links TRBV3-1 (or the pseudogene TRBV3-2) to TRBJ1-5; the D is unclear. The CDR3 has 13 amino acids. Germline V lookup: CDR1 LGHDT, CDR2 YNNKEL (reference sequence). V lost 0 bases, J lost 5 bases, and 5 bases lay in between. As DNA, the CDR3 is TGTGCCAGCAGCCAAGATCGGGATCAGCCCCAGCATTTT. Translating gives CASSQDRDQPQHF.

This clone was counted once. The chain employs TRBV12-5 and TRBJ1-1; the D is unclear. The CDR3 is 13 amino acids. Germline V gives CDR1 LGHNT, CDR2 FRNRAP. Trimming stripped 4 bases from V and 6 bases from J, with 12 bases between. The CDR3 is CASGSTFSSEAFF. The CDR3 bases are TGTGCTAGTGGTTCCACTTTTAGCTCTGAAGCTTTCTTT.

This clone was found once. The chain recombines TRBV6-5 with TRBJ2-7; 10 nucleotides line up with TRBD2. From germline, CDR1 is MNHEY and CDR2 SVGAGI. The CDR3 contains 15 residues. Trimming removed 8 bases from V and 2 bases from J; junction bases left unmatched: 9. The CDR3, as DNA: TGTGCCAGCGCCCGCCTAGCGGGGGTGGCCTACGAGCAGTACTTC. Amino acids: CASARLAGVAYEQYF.

The rearrangement joins TRBV14 to TRBJ2-2, with 13 bases aligning to TRBD2. This CDR3 contains 17 residues. Unmatched junction bases numbered 8, after V lost 5 bases and J lost 5 bases. CDR1 and CDR2 (germline): SGHDN, FVKESK. CDR3 DNA sequence: TGTGCCAGCAGCATTGGACTAGCGGGGGTGGTAACCGGGGAGCTGTTTTTT. It specifies CASSIGLAGVVTGELFF.

As DNA, the CDR3 is TGCGCCAGCCGTATTCCCGAGACTGAGGCTGATGAGCAGTTCTTC. Its protein product is CASRIPETEADEQFF. The genes are TRBV5-1 and TRBJ2-1; D gene uncertain. The CDR3 is 15 amino acids. CDR1 and CDR2 (germline): SGHRS, YFSETQ. V lost 7 bases to trimming and J lost 8 bases, with 22 bases between them.

This clone was counted a single time. The chain uses TRBV27 and TRBJ1-2; D is undetermined. Germline CDR1 MNHEY, CDR2 SMNVEV (reference sequence). V lost 2 bases, J lost 4 bases, and 11 bases lay in between. This CDR3 region has 14 residues. CDR3 sequence reads: CASSLKGLIYGYTF. The CDR3 DNA follows: TGTGCCAGCAGTTTAAAAGGACTGATCTATGGCTACACCTTC.

This clone turned up a few times. Here the CDR3 DNA reads TGCAGCGCAGTATCAGGGGTCTTTCCCGAAGAAAACATTCAGTACTTC. Translated: CSAVSGVFPEENIQYF. V usage is TRBV29-1 and J usage is TRBJ2-4, with TRBD1 as a possible D gene (6 bases). CDR3 length: 16 residues. Germline assignment: CDR1 SQVTM and CDR2 ANQGSEA. Trimming removed 7 bases from V and 5 bases from J, with 24 bases in between.

The chain has TRBV2 and TRBJ1-1; tentative D call: TRBD1 (5 bases). The CDR3 totals 13 residues. Germline V gene data show CDR1 as SNHLY and CDR2 as FYNNEI. Trimming stripped 6 bases from V and 7 bases from J, with 15 bases between. The CDR3 DNA follows: TGTGCCAGCAGGAAGGCGGGGGTAGATGAAGCTTTCTTT. Protein sequence: CASRKAGVDEAFF.

The gene calls are TRBV28 and TRBJ2-7, with D unclear. The V gene lost 8 bases and the J gene lost 4 bases, with 9 bases spanning the gap. Looked up from germline, CDR1 is MDHEN and CDR2 is SYDVKM. The CDR3 is 11 amino acids. The DNA for the CDR3 is TGTGCCAGCCGGGCAGGATACGAGCAGTACTTC. The encoded protein is CASRAGYEQYF.

The rearrangement links TRBV3-1 (or the pseudogene TRBV3-2) to TRBJ1-2, with TRBD1 matching 9 bases. V lost 0 bases and J lost 7; bases outside the gene matches: 6. Germline loops: CDR1 LGHDT, CDR2 YNNKEL (reference sequence). The CDR3 runs 15 residues. DNA of the CDR3: TGTGCCAGCAGCCAAGATGACAGGGGGACCGGTGGCTACACCTTC. Protein product: CASSQDDRGTGGYTF.

The gene calls are TRBV13 and TRBJ2-3; D unresolved. This CDR3 has 16 residues. V lost 1 base to trimming and J lost 2 bases, with 13 bases between them. Germline V gene sequence: CDR1 PRHDT, CDR2 FYEKMQ (reference sequence). The CDR3 nucleotides read TGTGCCAGCAGCTTAGCCCGAGGATCTCACACAGATACGCAGTATTTT. Translated: CASSLARGSHTDTQYF. Complete variable domain (other parts from reference TRBV13 and TRBJ2-3): AAGVIQSPRHLIKEKRETATLKCYPIPRHDTVYWYQQGPGQDPQFLISFYEKMQSDKGSIPDRFSAQQFSDYHSELNMSSLELGDSALYFCASSLARGSHTDTQYFGPGTRLTVL.

The rearrangement joins TRBV24-1 to TRBJ2-6, with D possibly TRBD1 on 5 matching bases. The CDR3 sequence is 16 residues long. The V end lost 6 bases, the J end lost 0 bases, and 11 bases lay between the germline ends. The germline V gene has CDR1 KGHDR and CDR2 SFDVKD. DNA of the CDR3: TGTGCCACCAGTCAACCAGGGCCCTCTGGGGCCAACGTCCTGACTTTC. This codes for CATSQPGPSGANVLTF.

The chain employs TRBV15 and TRBJ2-2; D is unresolved. CDR1 and CDR2 (germline): LNHNV, YYDKDF (reference sequence). V was clipped by 1 base and J by 6 bases, with 3 bases between them. There are 12 residues in the CDR3. CDR3 protein: CATSRVPGELFF. DNA for the CDR3: TGTGCCACCAGCAGAGTCCCCGGGGAGCTGTTTTTT.

This chain connects TRBV7-6 to TRBJ1-6, with 8 bases identical to TRBD1. The CDR3 runs 16 residues. V lost 2 bases, J lost 2 bases, and 2 bases stayed unmatched. The germline V gene has CDR1 SGHVS and CDR2 FNYEAQ. CDR3 amino acids: CASSLSGGAYNSPLHF. The CDR3 nucleotides are TGTGCCAGCAGCTTATCAGGGGGCGCCTATAATTCACCCCTCCACTTT.

The rearrangement joins TRBV6-2 or TRBV6-3 to TRBJ1-2, with D tentatively TRBD1 (5 bases). The germline V gene has CDR1 MNHEY and CDR2 SVGEGT. The ends were cut back, 2 bases at V and 7 bases at J, with 5 bases in the middle. CDR3 length equals 11 residues. The CDR3 here is CASSYGGGYTF. CDR3 sequence (DNA): TGTGCCAGCAGTTACGGGGGTGGCTACACCTTC.

The chain recombines TRBV3-1 (or the pseudogene TRBV3-2) with TRBJ2-3, with TRBD1 matching 7 bases. Germline V gives CDR1 LGHDT, CDR2 YNNKEL (reference sequence). V lost 5 bases, J lost 2 bases, and 7 bases stayed unmatched. The CDR3 contains 15 residues. CDR3 residues: CASSATGDNTDTQYF. The CDR3 DNA reads TGTGCCAGCAGCGCAACAGGGGACAACACAGATACGCAGTATTTT.